Presented here are 10 T cell receptor beta chains from one specimen sequenced in a study of cytomegalovirus exposure and HLA in healthy donors. PCR amplification relied on 60 Vbeta primers (plus 13 Jbeta primers). Here immunoSEQ multiplex PCR was the method, and the copy in TCRdb shows in-frame clones only, minus some. Among over 70,000 clones listed, over 70% were seen once. The material sequenced was PBMCs. The receptor source for this set is a man aged 50 to 60 in good health and CMV-seropositive.

In regard to this clone: A read error may produce the germline difference seen at one junction end. The rearrangement joins TRBV7-9 to TRBJ1-5; 7 nucleotides align to TRBD1. The length of the CDR3 is 13 residues. Looked up from germline, CDR1 is SEHNR and CDR2 is FQNEAQ (reference sequence). CDR3 region: CSSRQGRNQPQHF. DNA of the CDR3: TGTTCCAGCAGACAGGGTCGCAATCAGCCCCAGCATTTT.

The CDR3: CASSFIETDTQYF. DNA of the CDR3: TGTGCCAGCAGCTTCATAGAGACAGATACGCAGTATTTT. The rearrangement joins TRBV6-1 to TRBJ2-3; no definite D call. Germline lookup yields CDR1 MNHNS and CDR2 SASEGT. The V and J ends lost 6 bases and 3 bases respectively, with 10 bases between them. The CDR3 sequence is 13 residues long.

The chain couples TRBV27 to TRBJ2-5; TRBD1 matches 7 bases. J gave up 4 bases and V 0 bases, and 5 bases lay outside the gene matches. CDR1 is MNHEY, CDR2 SMNVEV, per germline (reference sequence). The CDR3 has 15 residues. The DNA for the CDR3 is TGTGCCAGCAGTTTATCGTGGGACAGTATAGAGACCCAGTACTTC. This sequence encodes CASSLSWDSIETQYF.

The DNA for the CDR3 is TGTGCCAGTACTGGACAGGGGGCAACCGGGGAGCTGTTTTTT. Translated, it gives CASTGQGATGELFF. The chain couples TRBV19 to TRBJ2-2; TRBD1 matches at 11 bases. Germline values: CDR1 LNHDA, CDR2 SQIVND (reference sequence). The CDR3 is 14 residues long. The ends lost 7 bases at V and 5 bases at J; junction bases unmatched: 3.

The rearrangement joins TRBV10-3 to TRBJ1-1, with TRBD1 as a possible D gene (5 bases). V was shortened by 5 bases and J by 4 bases, with 14 bases between the two germline ends. CDR1 and CDR2 from the germline V gene are ENHRY and SYGVKD. This CDR3 has 14 amino acids. The CDR3 sequence: CAISSVTGGTEAFF. CDR3 sequence (DNA): TGTGCCATCAGTTCGGTGACGGGGGGCACTGAAGCTTTCTTT.

V gene TRBV10-1 combines with J gene TRBJ1-1; D may be TRBD1 (6 bases). There are 18 residues in the CDR3. Trimming removed 3 bases at V and 1 base at J, with 21 bases between. Germline V gene lookup returns CDR1 WNHNN and CDR2 SYGVQD (reference sequence). The CDR3 DNA follows: TGCGCCAGCAGTGAACGGCAGGGGCCTATCGCAGGGAACACTGAAGCTTTCTTT. Translating it yields CASSERQGPIAGNTEAFF.

The V and J genes are TRBV9 and TRBJ2-3, with D perhaps matching TRBD2 (5 bases). Per the germline V gene, CDR1 is SGDLS and CDR2 is YYNGEE. V lost 0 bases and J 2 bases, leaving 13 bases between the germline ends. The CDR3 runs 16 residues. The CDR3 here is CASSVVERPTTDTQYF. In DNA, the CDR3 is TGTGCCAGCAGCGTAGTGGAGCGGCCGACCACAGATACGCAGTATTTT.

This chain links TRBV5-1 with TRBJ2-1; the match to TRBD2 covers 9 bases. Germline assignment: CDR1 SGHRS and CDR2 YFSETQ. V trimming: 6 bases; J trimming: 7 bases; junction bases outside the gene matches: 11. This CDR3 is 15 amino acids long. The CDR3 is CASTQNSGRINEQFF. The CDR3 nucleotides are TGCGCCAGCACTCAAAATAGCGGGAGAATTAATGAGCAGTTCTTC.

The V and J genes are TRBV2 and TRBJ2-7; 14 nucleotides agree with TRBD2. Germline loops: CDR1 SNHLY, CDR2 FYNNEI. The CDR3 consists of 16 residues. Trimming at V came to 4 bases and at J to 5 bases, leaving 7 bases not matched to a gene. The DNA for the CDR3 is TGTGCCAGCAGTGGCACTGGGGGACTAGCGGGAGACGAGCAGTACTTC. Amino acid sequence: CASSGTGGLAGDEQYF.

The chain is built from TRBV30 and TRBJ1-4, with D possibly TRBD1 on 6 matching bases. Germline V gene sequence: CDR1 GTSNPN, CDR2 SVGIG (reference sequence). The CDR3 is 15 residues long. Trimming pared 2 bases from V and 4 bases from J, leaving 14 bases between. The CDR3 here is CAWSQGQVINEKLFF. CDR3 coding DNA: TGTGCCTGGAGTCAGGGGCAGGTGATTAATGAAAAACTGTTTTTT.